This entry concerns a single TCR beta chain. This specimen comes from a study of blood T cell repertoires in COVID-19. Turning to the study itself: Italy, Spain and the United States were the sources of the convalescent and acute COVID-19 samples. Sources were T cells, B-cell-depleted T cells, or PBMCs; the material itself was cDNA or gDNA.

V gave up 4 bases and J gave up 1 base, with 16 bases separating them. The germline V gene has CDR1 MNHNS and CDR2 SASEGT. CDR3 length equals 16 residues. How the authors handled the data: Estimates of nucleated cell counts were drawn from the amplification of reference gene primers. Method: immunoSEQ multiplex PCR; TCRdb's copy keeps in-frame clones and lacks some. The V and J calls and clone size come from that table; D and trimming were worked out from the DNA. The sample yields about 280,000 clones, roughly 85% seen once. The chain is built from TRBV6-1 and TRBJ1-1; D is possibly TRBD1 (6 bases). The material sequenced was peripheral blood. The sequence was collected from a middle-aged man with active or convalescent COVID-19. CDR3 sequence reads: CASSGAGVKWNTEAFF. The CDR3 bases are TGTGCCAGCAGTGGGGCAGGGGTAAAGTGGAACACTGAAGCTTTCTTT.